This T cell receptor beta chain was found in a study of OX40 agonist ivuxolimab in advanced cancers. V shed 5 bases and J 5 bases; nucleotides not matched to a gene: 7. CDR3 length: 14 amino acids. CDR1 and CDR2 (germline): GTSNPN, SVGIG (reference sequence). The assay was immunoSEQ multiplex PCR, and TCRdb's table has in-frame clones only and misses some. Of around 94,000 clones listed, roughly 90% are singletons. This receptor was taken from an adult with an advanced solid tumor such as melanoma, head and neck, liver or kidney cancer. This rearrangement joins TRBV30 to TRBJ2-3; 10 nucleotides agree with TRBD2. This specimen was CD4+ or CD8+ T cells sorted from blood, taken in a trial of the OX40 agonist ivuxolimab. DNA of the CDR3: TGTGCCTGGGACCTTAGCGGGAGGATAGATACGCAGTATTTT. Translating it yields CAWDLSGRIDTQYF.